At least ten counts were recorded for the clone carrying this TCR beta chain. Its antigen is unidentified. This sample is drawn from a study of response to subunit inactivated influenza vaccine. Study-level points and caveats: Few additional T cells are recruited per seasonal influenza vaccination, authors suggested.

From the RT-PCR reads, TCRdb called clonotypes with MiXCR, one entry per CDR3 protein. The sample records more than 400,000 distinct CDR3 sequences, roughly 11% being singletons. The sequenced sample was PBMCs from blood, obtained 40 to 50 days after vaccination. This clonotype originated in a man between 45 and 60 years old who received an inactivated influenza vaccine.

The CDR3 nucleotides read TGTGCCAGCAGTACTGGGACAGCCCAAGAGACCCAGTACTTC. Translation gives CASSTGTAQETQYF. The chain recombines TRBV12-3 or TRBV12-4 with TRBJ2-5; 7 nucleotides match TRBD1. Losses at the gene ends were 5 bases for V and 1 base for J; bases not matched to a gene: 4. The CDR3 covers 14 residues.